This passage covers 24 T cell receptor beta chains from one sample sequenced in a study of T cells in Graves' hyperthyroidism and ophthalmopathy. It was RNA transcripts that yielded the amplified TCR beta CDR3 regions. The HTBI primer set served for first-round RT-PCR of the TCR CDR3. MiXCR, run by TCRdb on the multiplex PCR reads, gives a single entry per CDR3 protein. The table records about 180,000 distinct CDR3 sequences, 9.4% of them present only once. The sequencing sample was made of blood. These receptors originate from a woman aged 18-29 years with Graves' hyperthyroidism that later progressed to Graves' ophthalmopathy.

Remarks on this clonotype: Relative to the germline gene, one junction end is altered; a read error may explain this. The J gene is TRBJ1-4, the V gene TRBV2, with 9 nucleotides matching TRBD1. The CDR3 length is 14 residues. CDR1 and CDR2 from the germline V gene are SNHLY and FYNNEI. This CDR3 is CASGNGQGTEKLFF. CDR3 bases: TGCGCCAGCGGGAACGGACAGGGGACTGAAAAACTGTTTTTT.

The chain couples TRBV9 to TRBJ1-6; D is undetermined. Deletions cut 0 bases from V and 7 bases from J, with 5 bases between. Germline V gene lookup returns CDR1 SGDLS and CDR2 YYNGEE. This CDR3 contains 13 residues. The CDR3: CASSVAENSPLHF. Here the CDR3 DNA reads TGTGCCAGCAGCGTAGCCGAAAATTCACCCCTCCACTTT.

This clonotype was observed at least ten times. The rearrangement joins TRBV20-1 to TRBJ1-3; tentatively, D is TRBD1 (6 bases). This CDR3 contains 14 residues. Germline assignment: CDR1 DFQATT and CDR2 SNEGSKA (reference sequence). The V and J ends lost 6 bases and 0 bases respectively, with 12 bases between them. The CDR3 is CSARDTSSGNTIYF. Written as DNA, the CDR3 is TGCAGTGCCCGGGACACCAGCTCTGGAAACACCATATATTTT.

Many counts were recorded for this clonotype. V and J are TRBV11-2 and TRBJ2-7, with no clear D. V lost 5 bases and J lost 5, with 10 bases in between. Germline V gene lookup returns CDR1 SGHAT and CDR2 FQNNGV. The CDR3 consists of 12 residues. The DNA of the CDR3 is TGTGCCAGCAGCCAGGTGGGCAACGAGCAGTACTTC. Its protein is CASSQVGNEQYF.

This clonotype has at least ten counts. The chain has TRBV29-1 and TRBJ2-2; D is uncertain. The CDR3 extends over 11 amino acids. In germline, CDR1 is SQVTM, CDR2 ANQGSEA. Trimming cost V 4 bases and J 8 bases, with 8 bases left between them. The CDR3 spells CSVGGAGELFF. Written as DNA, the CDR3 is TGCAGCGTTGGAGGAGCAGGGGAGCTGTTTTTT.

V usage is TRBV19 and J usage is TRBJ2-2, with D possibly matching TRBD2 (6 bases). With 3 bases removed from V and 7 bases from J, the gap between germline ends came to 15 bases. The CDR3 consists of 15 residues. Germline CDR1 reads LNHDA; CDR2 reads SQIVND (reference sequence). CDR3 in amino acids: CASSIRRETGGELFF. The CDR3 DNA reads as TGTGCCAGTAGTATCCGCCGGGAGACCGGCGGGGAGCTGTTTTTT. Full variable domain (remainder filled in from reference TRBV19 and TRBJ2-2): DGGITQSPKYLFRKEGQNVTLSCEQNLNHDAMYWYRQDPGQGLRLIYYSQIVNDFQKGDIAEGYSVSREKKESFPLTVTSAQKNPTAFYLCASSIRRETGGELFFGEGSRLTVL.

This clonotype was counted ten times or more. The chain links TRBV13 to TRBJ1-1, with D possibly TRBD1 on 6 matching bases. The V end lost 1 base, the J end lost 3 bases, and 12 bases lay between the germline ends. Germline V CDR1 and CDR2: PRHDT, FYEKMQ (reference sequence). The CDR3 loop spans 15 amino acids. For the CDR3, the DNA is TGTGCCAGCAGCTTAGAGGGGGGCGGTGACACTGAAGCTTTCTTT. Protein product: CASSLEGGGDTEAFF.

The chain is built from TRBV6-2 or TRBV6-3 and TRBJ1-2; D gene ambiguous. Deletions cut 4 bases from V and 4 bases from J, with 19 bases between. The CDR3 has 16 amino acids. Per the germline V gene, CDR1 is MNHEY and CDR2 is SVGEGT. CDR3 sequence (DNA): TGTGCCAGCAGTTTGACTAACAGCCTATCCACCTATGGCTACACCTTC. Translation gives CASSLTNSLSTYGYTF.

In this sample, this clonotype turned up many times. The V and J genes are TRBV7-3 and TRBJ2-3; 13 bases are a match to TRBD2. V lost 5 bases to trimming and J lost 0 bases; unmatched junction nucleotides: 5. Germline V CDR1 and CDR2: SGHTA, FQGTGA. CDR3 length: 17 residues. The CDR3 protein is CASSHGGLAGSTDTQYF. In DNA, the CDR3 is TGTGCCAGCAGCCACGGGGGACTAGCGGGGAGCACAGATACGCAGTATTTT.

This clonotype has just a few counts. It may be a read error: a sequence one base away is much more abundant. The chain joins TRBV7-9 to TRBJ1-4; D ambiguous. The CDR3 runs 15 residues. Per the germline V gene, CDR1 is SEHNR and CDR2 is FQNEAQ (reference sequence). The ends were cut back, 5 bases at V and 0 bases at J, with 10 bases in the middle. This CDR3 is CASSLGLATNEKLFF. For the CDR3, the DNA is TGTGCCAGCAGCCTCGGACTCGCAACTAATGAAAAACTGTTTTTT.

The chain recombines TRBV12-3 or TRBV12-4 with TRBJ1-2, with D tentatively TRBD1 (5 bases). CDR3 length equals 13 residues. V was pared by 6 bases and J by 2 bases, with 10 bases between. In DNA, the CDR3 is TGTGCCAGCAGACCCGGACACAACTATGGCTACACCTTC. This gives the protein CASRPGHNYGYTF.

About this clonotype: A junction end diverges from the germline sequence, so it may reflect a read error. The J gene is TRBJ1-3, the V gene TRBV20-1; 7 bases align to TRBD1. Germline CDR1 reads DFQATT; CDR2 reads SNEGSKA (reference sequence). The CDR3 length is 14 residues. The CDR3 nucleotides are TGCAGTGCTAGAGGACAGGGCTCCGGAATCACCCTATATTTT. This codes for CSARGQGSGITLYF.

This clonotype was observed at least ten times. The chain combines TRBV29-1 with TRBJ2-1, with D possibly matching TRBD2 (6 bases). Between the trimmed V and J ends, which lost 6 bases and 1 base, there was a span of 10 bases. There are 13 residues in the CDR3. Germline V gives CDR1 SQVTM, CDR2 ANQGSEA. This CDR3 reads CSVGGRSYNEQFF. The CDR3 nucleotides read TGCAGCGTAGGAGGGAGATCCTACAATGAGCAGTTCTTC.

In its sample, this clonotype was seen many times. The rearrangement joins TRBV11-2 to TRBJ2-1; the match to TRBD2 covers 10 bases. V trimming: 5 bases; J trimming: 4 bases; junction bases outside the gene matches: 5. Germline lookup yields CDR1 SGHAT and CDR2 FQNNGV. The CDR3 length is 15 residues. CDR3 nucleotides: TGTGCCAGCAGCCTACTAGCGGGGAATTACAATGAGCAGTTCTTC. This sequence encodes CASSLLAGNYNEQFF.

In this sample, this clonotype turned up a few times. V gene TRBV6-2 or TRBV6-3 combines with J gene TRBJ2-4, with a possible D match to TRBD2 (5 bases). Per germline, CDR1 MNHEY and CDR2 SVGEGT. V was shortened by 10 bases and J by 0 bases, with 19 bases between the two germline ends. The CDR3 is 16 amino acids. This chain's CDR3 is CATRPPGNLAKNIQYF. The CDR3 coding sequence is TGTGCCACCCGACCTCCGGGGAACCTAGCCAAAAACATTCAGTACTTC.

This clonotype was found many times. The chain couples TRBV5-5 to TRBJ1-2; 8 nucleotides agree with TRBD1. The CDR3 is made up of 15 amino acids. Per germline, CDR1 SGHKS and CDR2 YYEKEE (reference sequence). J gave up 6 bases and V 1 base, and 8 bases lay outside the gene matches. The CDR3 coding sequence is TGTGCCAGCAGCTTGTCGTCCAGGGGGCAGGATGGCTACACCTTC. Translating gives CASSLSSRGQDGYTF.

This clonotype was counted between two and nine times. Its ends do not fully match the called genes, so a read error is possible. The gene calls are TRBV6-5 and TRBJ1-3; D gene uncertain. In germline, CDR1 is MNHEY, CDR2 SVGAGI. CDR3 length: 14 amino acids. Here the CDR3 reads CASSRYISGDTIYF. The CDR3 DNA is TGTGCCAGCAGTCGATACATCTCTGGAGACACCATATATTTT.

This clonotype came up many times. This chain links TRBV13 with TRBJ1-4, with D unresolved. V lost 5 bases to trimming and J lost 7 bases, with 11 bases between them. This CDR3 region has 13 residues. Germline values: CDR1 PRHDT, CDR2 FYEKMQ (reference sequence). CDR3 region: CASSRRLVEKLFF. The CDR3, as DNA: TGTGCCAGCAGCCGCCGGCTCGTTGAAAAACTGTTTTTT.

This clonotype appeared many times. This chain links TRBV19 with TRBJ1-5, with TRBD1 identical over 7 bases. CDR3 length: 16 amino acids. CDR1 and CDR2 from the germline V gene are LNHDA and SQIVND (reference sequence). With 6 bases clipped from V and 0 bases from J, the junction kept 8 bases outside the gene matches. The DNA for the CDR3 is TGTGCCAGTAGCCTTAGACAGGGTCATAGCAATCAGCCCCAGCATTTT. Protein product: CASSLRQGHSNQPQHF.

This clonotype was picked up many times. The rearrangement uses TRBV12-3 or TRBV12-4 and TRBJ2-3, with 10 bases matching TRBD1. The CDR3 runs 15 residues. V shed 7 bases and J 3 bases; nucleotides not matched to a gene: 7. The CDR3 here is CASKTDRGKTDTQYF. The CDR3 nucleotides are TGTGCCAGCAAAACGGACAGGGGGAAGACAGATACGCAGTATTTT.

This clonotype showed up many times. The chain is built from TRBV11-1 and TRBJ2-7; D ambiguous. Trimming cost V 6 bases and J 1 base, with 10 bases left between them. This CDR3 is built from 13 residues. The germline gives CDR1 SGHAT, CDR2 FQDESV (reference sequence). For the CDR3, the DNA is TGTGCCAGCAGAAGTCGAGTATCCTACGAGCAGTACTTC. It yields the protein CASRSRVSYEQYF. Based on the CDR3 plus reference TRBV11-1 and TRBJ2-7, the full variable domain is EAEVAQSPRYKITEKSQAVAFWCDPISGHATLYWYRQILGQGPELLVQFQDESVVDDSQLPKDRFSAERLKGVDSTLKIQPAELGDSAMYLCASRSRVSYEQYFGPGTRLTVT.

Ten or more counts support this clonotype. The chain links TRBV12-3 or TRBV12-4 to TRBJ1-1; maybe TRBD1 (5 bases). V was pared by 1 base and J by 1 base, with 16 bases between. The CDR3 has 17 residues. The CDR3 reads CASSLEYGHIGNTEAFF. As DNA, the CDR3 is TGTGCCAGCAGTTTAGAGTATGGACACATTGGGAACACTGAAGCTTTCTTT.

This clonotype was counted many times. The chain couples TRBV20-1 to TRBJ2-7; weak D call: TRBD2 (5 bases). The CDR3 length is 14 residues. V was cut by 0 bases and J by 1 base, with 10 bases left in between. Germline V gives CDR1 DFQATT, CDR2 SNEGSKA (reference sequence). CDR3 coding DNA: TGCAGTGCTAGAGATTGGAGCGGATCCTACGAGCAGTACTTC. This sequence encodes CSARDWSGSYEQYF.

This clonotype was detected many times. The chain couples TRBV5-1 to TRBJ1-1, with 10 bases aligning to TRBD1. CDR3 length: 15 amino acids. Trimming removed 4 bases from V and 5 bases from J; junction bases left unmatched: 8. Germline-derived CDR1 and CDR2 are SGHRS and YFSETQ. The CDR3 reads CASSRGQGGITEAFF. The DNA of the CDR3 is TGCGCCAGCAGCCGCGGACAGGGGGGGATTACTGAAGCTTTCTTT.